Described below is a single TCR beta chain sequence and its context. The sample originates from a study of blood T cell repertoires in COVID-19. Study in general: Sites in the United States, Italy and Spain provided acute and convalescent COVID-19 samples. The cDNA or gDNA used as material had been derived from T cells, B-cell-depleted T cells, or PBMCs.

V was trimmed by 3 bases and J by 3 bases, leaving 13 bases between them. The CDR3 length is 15 residues. From germline, CDR1 is SGDLS and CDR2 YYNGEE. Original processing notes: Estimated nucleated cell counts came from reference gene primer amplification. Generated by immunoSEQ multiplex PCR, the TCRdb table keeps only in-frame clones and is missing some. Clone size and the V and J calls come from that table; the DNA yielded D and trimming. This sample has 150,000 to 200,000 clones, with about 80% found just once. The V gene is TRBV9, the J gene TRBJ2-1; D gene uncertain. Sequenced input: peripheral blood. This TCR was recovered from a man aged 65 to 79 with active or convalescent COVID-19. CDR3 nucleotides: TGTGCCAGCAGCGCTACAGACAATTTCTACAATGAGCAGTTCTTC. It yields the protein CASSATDNFYNEQFF.